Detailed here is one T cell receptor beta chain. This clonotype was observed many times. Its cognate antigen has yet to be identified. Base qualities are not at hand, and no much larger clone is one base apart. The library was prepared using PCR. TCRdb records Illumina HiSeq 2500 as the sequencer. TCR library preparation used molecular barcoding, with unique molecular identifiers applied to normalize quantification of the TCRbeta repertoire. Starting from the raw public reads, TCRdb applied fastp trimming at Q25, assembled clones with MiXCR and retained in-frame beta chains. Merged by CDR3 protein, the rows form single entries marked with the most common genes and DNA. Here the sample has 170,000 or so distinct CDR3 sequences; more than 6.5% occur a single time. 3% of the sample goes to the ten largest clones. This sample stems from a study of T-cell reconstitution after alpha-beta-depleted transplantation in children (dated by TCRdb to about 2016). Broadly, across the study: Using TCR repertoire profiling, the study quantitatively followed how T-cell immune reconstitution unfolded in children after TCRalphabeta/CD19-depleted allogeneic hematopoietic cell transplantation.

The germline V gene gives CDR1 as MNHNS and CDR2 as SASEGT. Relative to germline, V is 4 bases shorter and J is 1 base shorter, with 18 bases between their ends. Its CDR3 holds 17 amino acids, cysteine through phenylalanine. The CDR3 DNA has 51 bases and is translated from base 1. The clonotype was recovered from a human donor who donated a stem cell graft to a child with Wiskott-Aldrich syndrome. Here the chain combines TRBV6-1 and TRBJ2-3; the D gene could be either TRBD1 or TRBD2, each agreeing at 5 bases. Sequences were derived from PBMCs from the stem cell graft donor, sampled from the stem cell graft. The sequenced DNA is TGTGCCAGCAGTGCCCCAATTTTCGGGGCTGGCACAGATACGCAGTATTTT. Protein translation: CASSAPIFGAGTDTQYF.